This T cell receptor beta chain was obtained from a study of T cells expressing NK-cell markers. Whole-study context: Sorted CD3+CD56-NKG2C+, CD3+CD56+NKG2C- and CD3+CD56+NKG2C+ T cells were the source of the TCR beta repertoires. Points from the study as a whole: The study found dominant NKG2C+ clonotypes at roughly 1.0-7.5% of CD8+ T cells in over 5 donors.

The CDR3 sequence is 14 residues long. Germline CDR1 reads SGHRS; CDR2 reads YFSETQ. Worth noting for this clonotype: Its antigen is not known.

5'RACE template switching with UMIs generated TCR beta cDNA. TCRdb reanalyzed the 5' RACE reads, giving one entry per CDR3 protein sequence and no DNA. The sample totals around 380,000 distinct CDR3 sequences. The V and J genes are TRBV5-1 and TRBJ2-5. The sequence came from a woman in her 50s in good health. The specimen was blood T cells: a sorted CD56 or NKG2C T cell subset, CD4+ or CD8+ T cells, or bulk PBMC T cells (not recorded which). The CDR3 is CASSLTRSGETQYF.